This record looks at one T cell receptor beta chain sequence and its context. As yet, its antigen is unknown. This sample was included in a study of regulatory T cells in long-lasting Graves disease. Findings and limits, study-wide: Persistent cases of Graves' showed reduced TCR diversity relative to newly diagnosed patients.

The CDR3 extends over 13 amino acids. V lost 3 bases, J lost 0 bases, and 6 bases lay in between. Germline V gene data show CDR1 as DFQATT and CDR2 as SNEGSKA (reference sequence). Stated time point: persistent/refractory GD, antithyroid drugs over 5 years with positive TRAb. The TCR library was made from RNA extracted from PBMCs. Investigators prepared the TCR beta libraries by applying iRepertoire HTBI primers and Arm-PCR of CDR3 regions. One entry per CDR3 protein results from TCRdb running MiXCR on the multiplex PCR reads. Of a few hundred thousand distinct CDR3 sequences listed, about a quarter are singletons.

The V call is TRBV20-1, the J call TRBJ2-1; no reliable D call. The receptor was isolated from a female donor with Graves disease. The source was peripheral blood mononuclear cells (PBMCs), collected when the disease was refractory, from a patient treated with antithyroid drugs. The CDR3 reads CSASNPSYNEQFF. In DNA, the CDR3 is TGCAGTGCTAGCAACCCCTCCTACAATGAGCAGTTCTTC.